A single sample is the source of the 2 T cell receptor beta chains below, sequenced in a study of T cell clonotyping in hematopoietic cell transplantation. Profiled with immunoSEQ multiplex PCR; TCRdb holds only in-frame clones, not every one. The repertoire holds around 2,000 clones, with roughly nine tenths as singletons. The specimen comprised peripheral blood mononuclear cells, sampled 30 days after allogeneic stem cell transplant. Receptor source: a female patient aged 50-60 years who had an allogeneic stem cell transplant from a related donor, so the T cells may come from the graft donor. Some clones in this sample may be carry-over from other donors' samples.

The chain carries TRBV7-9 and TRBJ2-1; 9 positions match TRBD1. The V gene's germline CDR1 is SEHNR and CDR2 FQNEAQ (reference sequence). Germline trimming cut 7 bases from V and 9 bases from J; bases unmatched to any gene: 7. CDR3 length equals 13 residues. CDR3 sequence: CASKGQGKGEQFF. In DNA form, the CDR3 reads TGTGCCAGCAAGGGACAGGGAAAAGGTGAGCAGTTCTTC. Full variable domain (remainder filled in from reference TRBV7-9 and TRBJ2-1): DTGVSQNPRHKITKRGQNVTFRCDPISEHNRLYWYRQTLGQGPEFLTYFQNEAQLEKSRLLSDRFSAERPKGSFSTLEIQRTEQGDSAMYLCASKGQGKGEQFFGPGTRLTVL.

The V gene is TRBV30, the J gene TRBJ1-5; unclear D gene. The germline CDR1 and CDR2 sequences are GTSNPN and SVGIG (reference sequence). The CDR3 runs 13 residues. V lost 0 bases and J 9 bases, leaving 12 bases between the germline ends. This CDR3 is CAWSVLTRGPQHF. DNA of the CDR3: TGTGCCTGGAGTGTACTTACCCGCGGGCCCCAGCATTTT.